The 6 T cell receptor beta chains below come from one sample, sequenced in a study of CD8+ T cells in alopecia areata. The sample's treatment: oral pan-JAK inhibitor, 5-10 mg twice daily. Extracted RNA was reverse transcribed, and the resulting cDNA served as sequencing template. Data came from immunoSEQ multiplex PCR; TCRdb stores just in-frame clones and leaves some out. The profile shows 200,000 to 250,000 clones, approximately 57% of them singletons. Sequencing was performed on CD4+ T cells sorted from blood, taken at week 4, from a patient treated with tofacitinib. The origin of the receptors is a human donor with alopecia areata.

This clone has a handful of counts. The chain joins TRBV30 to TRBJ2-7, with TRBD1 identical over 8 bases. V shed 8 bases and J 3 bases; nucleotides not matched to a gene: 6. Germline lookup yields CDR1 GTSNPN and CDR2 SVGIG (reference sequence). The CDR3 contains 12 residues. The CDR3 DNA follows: TGTGCCGCAGGGACAGGACTCTACGAGCAGTACTTC. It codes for CAAGTGLYEQYF.

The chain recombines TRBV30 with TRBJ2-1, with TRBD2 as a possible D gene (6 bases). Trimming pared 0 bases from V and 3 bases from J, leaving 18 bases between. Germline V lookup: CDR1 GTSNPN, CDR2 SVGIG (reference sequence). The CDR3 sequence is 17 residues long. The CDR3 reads CAWSVGTSPWIYNEQFF. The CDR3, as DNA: TGTGCCTGGAGTGTTGGCACTAGCCCCTGGATCTACAATGAGCAGTTCTTC.

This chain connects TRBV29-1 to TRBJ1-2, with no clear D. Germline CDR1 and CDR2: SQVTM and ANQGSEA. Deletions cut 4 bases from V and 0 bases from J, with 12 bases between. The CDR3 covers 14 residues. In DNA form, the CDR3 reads TGCAGCGTTGCGAGAAGAGTAGCTAACTATGGCTACACCTTC. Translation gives CSVARRVANYGYTF.

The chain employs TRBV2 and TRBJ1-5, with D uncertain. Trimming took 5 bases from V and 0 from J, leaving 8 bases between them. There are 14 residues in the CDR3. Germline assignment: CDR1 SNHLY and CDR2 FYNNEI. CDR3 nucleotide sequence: TGTGCCAGCAGTAACGAGTTTAGCAATCAGCCCCAGCATTTT. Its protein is CASSNEFSNQPQHF.

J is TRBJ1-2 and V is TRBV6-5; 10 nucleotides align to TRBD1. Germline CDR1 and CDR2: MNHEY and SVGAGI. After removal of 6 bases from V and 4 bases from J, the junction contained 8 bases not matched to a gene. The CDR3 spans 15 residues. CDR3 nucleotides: TGTGCCAGCAGACTCGGACAGGGGGGGAGCTATGGCTACACCTTC. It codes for CASRLGQGGSYGYTF.

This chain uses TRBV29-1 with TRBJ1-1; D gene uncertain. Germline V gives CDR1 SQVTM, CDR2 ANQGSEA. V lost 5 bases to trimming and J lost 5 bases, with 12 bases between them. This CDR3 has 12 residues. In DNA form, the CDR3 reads TGCAGCGTTTCCCAGGCGGGGACTGAAGCTTTCTTT. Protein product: CSVSQAGTEAFF.